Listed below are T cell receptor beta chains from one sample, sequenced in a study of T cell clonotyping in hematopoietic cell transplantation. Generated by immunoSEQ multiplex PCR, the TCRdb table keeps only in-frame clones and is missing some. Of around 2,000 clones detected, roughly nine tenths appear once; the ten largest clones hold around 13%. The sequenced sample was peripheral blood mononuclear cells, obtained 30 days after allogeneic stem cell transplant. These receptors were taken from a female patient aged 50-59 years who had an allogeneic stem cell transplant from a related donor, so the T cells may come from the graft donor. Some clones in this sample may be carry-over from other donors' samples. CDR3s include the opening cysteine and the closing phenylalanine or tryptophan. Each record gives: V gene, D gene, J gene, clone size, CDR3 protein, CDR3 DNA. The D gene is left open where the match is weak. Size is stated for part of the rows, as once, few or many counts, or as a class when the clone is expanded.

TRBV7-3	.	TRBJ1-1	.	CASSAQGVPDTEAFF	TGTGCCAGCAGCGCACAGGGTGTTCCGGACACTGAAGCTTTCTTT
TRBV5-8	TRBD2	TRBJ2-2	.	CASSSIAGNTGELFF	TGTGCCAGCAGCTCGATAGCGGGAAACACCGGGGAGCTGTTTTTT
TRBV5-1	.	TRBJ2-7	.	CASSLGPEQYF	TGCGCCAGCAGCTTGGGTCCCGAGCAGTACTTC
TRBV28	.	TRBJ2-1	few	CASSPLGAVGYNEQFF	TGTGCCAGCAGTCCACTGGGAGCGGTGGGGTACAATGAGCAGTTCTTC
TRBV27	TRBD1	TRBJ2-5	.	CASSITRDREETQYF	TGTGCCAGCAGTATCACCCGGGACAGGGAAGAGACCCAGTACTTC
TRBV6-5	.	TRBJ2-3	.	CASRLSPTDTQYF	TGTGCCAGCAGGCTCTCCCCAACAGATACGCAGTATTTT
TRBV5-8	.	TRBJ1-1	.	CASSLPYRVNTEAFF	TGTGCCAGCAGCTTGCCCTACAGGGTTAACACTGAAGCTTTCTTT
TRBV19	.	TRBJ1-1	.	CASSQGGGGTEAFF	TGTGCCAGTAGTCAAGGGGGAGGGGGCACTGAAGCTTTCTTT
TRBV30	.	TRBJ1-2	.	CAWDGHLIANGYTF	TGTGCCTGGGATGGACACCTTATCGCCAATGGCTACACCTTC
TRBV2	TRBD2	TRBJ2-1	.	CASGVTSGSYEQFF	TGTGCCAGCGGCGTAACTAGCGGAAGCTATGAGCAGTTCTTC
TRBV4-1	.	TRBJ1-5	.	CASSQDGGFGNQPQHF	TGCGCCAGCAGCCAAGATGGGGGGTTTGGCAATCAGCCCCAGCATTTT
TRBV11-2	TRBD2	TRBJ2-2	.	CASSPRPGTSGSTGELFF	TGTGCCAGCAGCCCGAGGCCCGGGACTAGTGGTAGCACCGGGGAGCTGTTTTTT
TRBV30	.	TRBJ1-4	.	CAWMERGFNKLFF	TGTGCCTGGATGGAAAGAGGGTTCAACAAACTGTTTTTT
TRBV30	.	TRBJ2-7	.	CAGTARDPPYEQYF	TGTGCCGGGACGGCCAGGGACCCCCCCTACGAGCAGTACTTC
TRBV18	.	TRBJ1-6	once	CASSQRQEINNSPLHF	TGTGCCAGCTCACAGAGACAGGAAATAAATAATTCACCCCTCCACTTT
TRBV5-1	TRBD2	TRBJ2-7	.	CASSSGTSQTYEQYF	TGCGCCAGCAGCTCCGGGACTAGCCAAACTTACGAGCAGTACTTC
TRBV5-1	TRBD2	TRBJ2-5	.	CASSPDPGLAGSQYF	TGCGCCAGCAGCCCGGATCCGGGACTAGCGGGATCCCAGTACTTC
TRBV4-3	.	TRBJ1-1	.	CASSQQGYTEAFF	TGCGCCAGCAGCCAACAGGGGTACACTGAAGCTTTCTTT
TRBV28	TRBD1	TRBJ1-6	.	CASSPQGLDSSPLHF	TGTGCCAGCAGTCCACAGGGGCTGGATTCTTCACCCCTCCACTTT
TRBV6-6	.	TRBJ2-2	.	CASSSGPSNTGELFF	TGTGCCAGCAGTTCGGGCCCCTCAAACACCGGGGAGCTGTTTTTT
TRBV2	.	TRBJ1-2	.	CASSAGIRAYGYTF	TGTGCCAGCAGTGCAGGGATACGCGCCTATGGCTACACCTTC
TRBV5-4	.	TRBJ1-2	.	CASSLFEESYTF	TGTGCCAGCAGCTTATTTGAGGAAAGCTACACCTTC
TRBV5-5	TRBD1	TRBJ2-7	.	CASSLWTGGLSSYEQYF	TGTGCCAGCAGCTTGTGGACAGGGGGTCTAAGCTCCTACGAGCAGTACTTC
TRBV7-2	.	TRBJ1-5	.	CASSLGGDNYQPQHF	TGTGCCAGCAGCTTGGGTGGGGACAACTATCAGCCCCAGCATTTT
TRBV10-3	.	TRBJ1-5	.	CATHPGQQESNQPQHF	TGTGCCACCCATCCGGGGCAGCAAGAAAGCAATCAGCCCCAGCATTTT
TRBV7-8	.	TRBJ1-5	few	CASSQSPSNQPQHF	TGTGCCAGCTCACAGTCCCCTAGCAATCAGCCCCAGCATTTT
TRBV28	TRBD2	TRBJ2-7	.	CASSLSGGVYEQYF	TGTGCCAGCAGTTTATCGGGGGGGGTTTACGAGCAGTACTTC
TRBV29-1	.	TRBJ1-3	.	CSASTVSGNTIYF	TGCAGCGCCTCGACAGTCTCTGGAAACACCATATATTTT
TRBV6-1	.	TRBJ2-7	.	CASSEFPRDKRYF	TGTGCCAGCAGTGAGTTCCCCCGGGACAAGCGGTACTTC
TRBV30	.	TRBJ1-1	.	CAWRTALIATEAFF	TGTGCCTGGAGGACAGCCCTAATCGCTACTGAAGCTTTCTTT
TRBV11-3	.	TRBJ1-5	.	CASSAGLPISQHF	TGTGCCAGCAGCGCGGGACTCCCCATATCCCAGCATTTT
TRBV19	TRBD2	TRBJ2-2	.	CALQSGGAGELFF	TGTGCCTTACAAAGCGGGGGTGCCGGGGAGCTGTTTTTT
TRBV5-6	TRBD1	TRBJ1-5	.	CASSVRTGYSNQPQHF	TGTGCCAGCAGCGTCAGGACAGGATATAGCAATCAGCCCCAGCATTTT
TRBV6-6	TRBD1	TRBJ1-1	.	CASSYPRDSRNQAFF	TGTGCCAGCAGTTACCCCCGGGACAGCCGAAACCAAGCTTTCTTT
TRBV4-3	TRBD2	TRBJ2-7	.	CASSQELADEQYF	TGCGCCAGCAGCCAAGAACTAGCGGACGAGCAGTACTTC
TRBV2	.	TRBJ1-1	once	CASSLGSRNTEAFF	TGTGCCAGCAGTTTGGGCAGCCGGAACACTGAAGCTTTCTTT
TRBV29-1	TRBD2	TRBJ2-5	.	CSVALLAGQETQYF	TGCAGCGTTGCCCTACTAGCGGGGCAAGAGACCCAGTACTTC
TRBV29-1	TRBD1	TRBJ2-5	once	CSGGQIQETQYF	TGCAGCGGGGGACAGATTCAAGAGACCCAGTACTTC
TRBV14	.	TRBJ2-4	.	CASSQDRERIQYF	TGTGCCAGCAGCCAAGATCGCGAGCGCATTCAGTACTTC
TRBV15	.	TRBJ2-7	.	CATSRPGGYEQYF	TGTGCCACCAGCAGGCCTGGGGGTTACGAGCAGTACTTC
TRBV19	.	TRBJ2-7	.	CASSGPQGTWEQYF	TGTGCCAGTAGTGGTCCCCAGGGGACTTGGGAGCAGTACTTC
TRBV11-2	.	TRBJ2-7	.	CASSLDFGGFYEQYF	TGTGCCAGCAGCTTAGATTTTGGGGGCTTTTACGAGCAGTACTTC
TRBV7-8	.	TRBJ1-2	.	CASSLSYGTANYGYTF	TGTGCCAGCAGCTTATCCTATGGTACAGCTAACTATGGCTACACCTTC
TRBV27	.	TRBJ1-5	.	CASSLGRLDQPQHF	TGTGCCAGCAGTCTTGGACGGCTTGATCAGCCCCAGCATTTT
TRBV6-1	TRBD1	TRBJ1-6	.	CASGQGWNSPLHF	TGTGCCAGCGGACAGGGGTGGAATTCACCCCTCCACTTT
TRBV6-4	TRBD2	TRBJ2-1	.	CASSDSGGGFNEQFF	TGTGCCAGCAGTGACTCTGGGGGAGGGTTCAATGAGCAGTTCTTC
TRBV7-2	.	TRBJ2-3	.	CASSLAQRVITDTQYF	TGTGCCAGCAGCTTAGCGCAGCGGGTTATCACAGATACGCAGTATTTT
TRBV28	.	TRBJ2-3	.	CASSFSVEPRTALGADTQYF	TGTGCCAGCAGTTTTTCCGTTGAGCCTAGGACGGCCTTAGGGGCAGATACGCAGTATTTT
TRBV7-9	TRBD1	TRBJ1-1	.	CATEGAAGYTEAFF	TGTGCCACCGAGGGGGCCGCGGGGTACACTGAAGCTTTCTTT
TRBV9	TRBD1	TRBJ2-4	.	CASSLWDRGFAKNIQYF	TGTGCCAGCAGCCTCTGGGACAGGGGTTTCGCCAAAAACATTCAGTACTTC
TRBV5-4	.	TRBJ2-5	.	CASSLGGYETQYF	TGTGCCAGCAGCTTGGGTGGGTATGAGACCCAGTACTTC
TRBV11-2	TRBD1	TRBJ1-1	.	CASSVRTGGTEAFF	TGTGCCAGCAGCGTCCGTACAGGGGGCACTGAAGCTTTCTTT
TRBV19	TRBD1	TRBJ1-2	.	CASSTGTVSGYTF	TGTGCCAGTAGTACAGGGACAGTCAGTGGCTACACCTTC
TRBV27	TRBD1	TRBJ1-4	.	CASGGDRGYEKLFF	TGTGCCAGCGGCGGGGACAGGGGCTACGAAAAACTGTTTTTT
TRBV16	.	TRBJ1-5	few	CASSQFVTGGNQPQHF	TGTGCCAGCAGCCAATTTGTGACAGGCGGCAATCAGCCCCAGCATTTT
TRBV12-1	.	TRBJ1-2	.	CASSFVPRTGPYGYTF	TGTGCCAGCAGCTTTGTCCCTAGGACAGGTCCCTATGGCTACACCTTC
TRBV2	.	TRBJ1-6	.	CASRVTRGPLHF	TGTGCCAGCAGAGTAACCAGAGGACCCCTCCACTTT
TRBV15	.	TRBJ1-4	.	CATSRRTVNEKLFF	TGTGCCACCAGCAGGCGGACAGTAAATGAAAAACTGTTTTTT
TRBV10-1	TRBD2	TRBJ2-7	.	CASSEGGSSYEQYF	TGCGCCAGCAGTGAGGGCGGGAGCTCCTACGAGCAGTACTTC